This note documents a single TCR beta chain sequence. The antigen is undetermined. This CDR3 has 16 residues. Germline CDR1 is SGHRS and CDR2 is YFSETQ. V was shortened by 0 bases and J by 0 bases, with 9 bases between the two germline ends. This entry is derived from a study of beta chain features in type 1 diabetes. Study-wide results and limits: Cells carrying high TCR expression could end up over-represented when cDNA is sequenced. Possible PCR preference for shorter templates applied equally to patients and controls.

Expressed TCRB transcripts were sequenced because the isolated RNA had all been reverse transcribed beforehand. Assay: immunoSEQ multiplex PCR; the TCRdb copy retains only in-frame clones and omits some. The sample includes around 500,000 clones, around 10% of them seen just once. It was one heparinised blood draw, averaging about 116 mL, that each donor gave. This rearrangement joins TRBV5-1 to TRBJ1-4; D not certain. The source material was naive CD4+ T cells from blood. The sequence was collected from a woman under 30 in good health. DNA of the CDR3: TGCGCCAGCAGCTTGGGACGGACTCCAACTAATGAAAAACTGTTTTTT. Its protein product is CASSLGRTPTNEKLFF.